This record covers a single T cell receptor (beta chain). Sequencing used immunoSEQ multiplex PCR; TCRdb keeps in-frame clones, though not all of them. The sample holds about 270,000 clones, about 76% seen once. Germline V CDR1 and CDR2: GTSNPN, SVGIG (reference sequence). V lost 3 bases to trimming and J lost 6 bases, with 14 bases between them. This CDR3 contains 13 residues. This sample stems from a study of blood T cell repertoires in COVID-19. Background on the study: Acute and convalescent COVID-19 samples came from the United States, Italy and Spain. The analysed material was cDNA or gDNA that came from T cells, B-cell-depleted T cells, or PBMCs.

This sequence was found in a woman aged 60-70 years with active or convalescent COVID-19. Input material: peripheral blood. This rearrangement joins TRBV30 to TRBJ1-2; weak D call: TRBD1 (5 bases). CDR3 loop: CAWSPAGEDGYTF. The CDR3 DNA is TGTGCCTGGAGCCCTGCGGGGGAGGATGGCTACACCTTC.